One and the same sample provided the 24 T cell receptor beta chains below, sequenced in a study of Ad26.COV2.S vaccination and SARS-CoV-2 variants. Some clones are missing from TCRdb's copy, which holds only in-frame ones; the method was immunoSEQ multiplex PCR. This sample carries 300,000 to 400,000 clones, about nine tenths of them seen once, and the ten largest clones take around 5.5%. Indicated treatment: approximately 18 received Ad26.COV2.S at low or high dose, single or two shots; roughly five received placebo; per-sample allocation not given. Sample collection was performed on day 63 after the first vaccine or placebo injection. The sequencing used peripheral blood, collected in a trial of Ad26.COV2.S vaccine versus placebo. These receptors came from a person aged 18-60 years who received the Ad26.COV2.S COVID-19 vaccine or a placebo.

This chain joins TRBV7-9 and TRBJ2-4, with D unclear. CDR1 is SEHNR and CDR2 is FQNEAQ in the germline V gene (reference sequence). Trimming stripped 5 bases from V and 1 base from J, with 6 bases between. This CDR3 comprises 13 residues. The CDR3 DNA is TGTGCCAGCAGCCCATTTGCCAAAAACATTCAGTACTTC. This gives the protein CASSPFAKNIQYF.

The V call is TRBV19, the J call TRBJ2-7, with TRBD2 matching over 14 bases. With 10 bases clipped from V and 1 base from J, the junction kept 6 bases outside the gene matches. The CDR3 is 15 amino acids. Per the germline V gene, CDR1 is LNHDA and CDR2 is SQIVND (reference sequence). CDR3 sequence: CAIGTSGRGSYEQYV. Written as DNA, the CDR3 is TGTGCCATTGGGACTAGCGGGAGAGGGTCCTACGAGCAGTACGTC.

The chain employs TRBV19 and TRBJ1-5; D remains unclear. In germline, CDR1 is LNHDA, CDR2 SQIVND (reference sequence). This CDR3 has 15 residues. The germline V and J ends were trimmed by 10 bases and 4 bases, with 20 bases remaining between them. CDR3 in amino acids: CATEKGSIGNQPQHF. The DNA for the CDR3 is TGTGCCACAGAAAAGGGTAGTATAGGGAATCAGCCCCAGCATTTT.

The V call is TRBV18, the J call TRBJ2-7; weak D call: TRBD1 (6 bases). V was clipped by 4 bases and J by 2 bases, with 12 bases between them. The CDR3 has 14 amino acids. Germline lookup yields CDR1 KGHSH and CDR2 LQKENI. The CDR3 nucleotides are TGTGCCAGCTCACAAACAGGGAGTCCCTACGAGCAGTACTTC. This sequence encodes CASSQTGSPYEQYF.

The chain links TRBV9 to TRBJ1-1; D unresolved. CDR1 and CDR2 (germline): SGDLS, YYNGEE. V shed 3 bases and J shed 7 bases, with 16 bases lying between them. CDR3 length: 14 amino acids. CDR3 bases: TGTGCCAGCAGCGCCCCCCCACCTAAGCTTGAAGCTTTCTTT. Amino acid sequence: CASSAPPPKLEAFF.

V usage is TRBV20-1 and J usage is TRBJ1-1; D is uncertain. CDR3 length equals 13 residues. Looked up from germline, CDR1 is DFQATT and CDR2 is SNEGSKA (reference sequence). Trimming took off 3 bases at V and 7 bases at J, with 15 bases between the two ends. This chain's CDR3 is CSASVRGFGEAFF. DNA for the CDR3: TGCAGTGCTAGTGTTCGGGGATTCGGTGAAGCTTTCTTT.

The rearrangement links TRBV18 to TRBJ1-5; no reliable D call. Germline V lookup: CDR1 KGHSH, CDR2 LQKENI. With 1 base removed from V and 5 bases from J, the gap between germline ends came to 6 bases. The CDR3 runs to 13 residues. CDR3 sequence (DNA): TGTGCCAGCTCACCACAGGTAGATCAGCCCCAGCATTTT. This gives the protein CASSPQVDQPQHF.

The chain recombines TRBV18 with TRBJ2-7; tentative D call: TRBD2 (6 bases). Germline assignment: CDR1 KGHSH and CDR2 LQKENI. This CDR3 contains 13 residues. The V gene lost 3 bases and the J gene lost 4 bases, with 10 bases spanning the gap. CDR3 region: CASSPRRGYEQYV. The CDR3 nucleotides read TGTGCCAGCTCACCCCGGAGGGGTTACGAGCAGTACGTC.

The CDR3 coding sequence is TGTGCCAGCAGCCCTGGCTTTGCGCCTGGCTCCTACGAGCAGTACTTC. It codes for CASSPGFAPGSYEQYF. The rearrangement uses TRBV5-8 and TRBJ2-7; D ambiguous. The CDR3 is 16 amino acids. Germline CDR1 reads SGHTS; CDR2 reads YDEGEE. The V end lost 4 bases, the J end lost 0 bases, and 17 bases lay between the germline ends.

The V and J genes are TRBV6-2 or TRBV6-3 and TRBJ2-7; TRBD1 matches at 7 bases. The CDR3 has 16 residues. The V and J ends lost 6 bases and 0 bases, in that order; junction bases with no gene match: 11. CDR1 is MNHEY and CDR2 is SVGEGT in the germline V gene. Here the CDR3 reads CASRPIPTGDSYEQYV. For the CDR3, the DNA is TGTGCCAGCAGGCCTATTCCAACAGGGGACTCCTACGAGCAGTACGTC.

The CDR3 region is CASSFQGTYEQYF. The CDR3 coding sequence is TGTGCCAGCAGCTTCCAGGGAACCTACGAGCAGTACTTC. The chain combines TRBV5-6 with TRBJ2-7, with a tentative D call TRBD1 (5 bases). The V end was cut by 2 bases, the J end by 2 bases, with 8 bases between. Germline CDR1 SGHDT, CDR2 YYEEEE. CDR3 length: 13 residues.

The V call is TRBV7-9, the J call TRBJ2-7; no reliable D call. V shed 3 bases and J shed 0 bases, with 6 bases lying between them. Germline V gene sequence: CDR1 SEHNR, CDR2 FQNEAQ (reference sequence). CDR3 size: 13 residues. CDR3 DNA sequence: TGTGCCAGCAGCTTTGGCCTCTCCTACGAGCAGTACTTC. This codes for CASSFGLSYEQYF.

CDR3 amino acids: CVDNTQYF. The CDR3 DNA is TGTGTAGACAATACGCAGTATTTT. J is TRBJ2-3 and V is TRBV28; D remains unclear. Germline V lookup: CDR1 MDHEN, CDR2 SYDVKM. The CDR3 length is 8 residues.

The chain uses TRBV10-1 and TRBJ2-4, with 7 bases identical to TRBD1. The J segment lost 5 bases and the V segment lost 0 bases, leaving 1 base of the junction unmatched. CDR1 WNHNN and CDR2 SYGVQD come from the germline V gene (reference sequence). This CDR3 has 14 residues. The CDR3 here is CASSESGTENIQYF. CDR3 sequence (DNA): TGCGCCAGCAGTGAGTCGGGGACAGAAAACATTCAGTACTTC.

CDR3 loop: CASSPSGANTGELFF. The CDR3 DNA reads as TGTGCCAGCAGCCCTAGCGGGGCGAACACCGGGGAGCTGTTTTTT. The gene calls are TRBV7-9 and TRBJ2-2; 9 bases fit TRBD2. With 5 bases clipped from V and 0 bases from J, the junction kept 1 base outside the gene matches. The CDR3 runs to 15 residues. CDR1 is SEHNR, CDR2 FQNEAQ, per germline (reference sequence).

The rearrangement links TRBV5-1 to TRBJ2-7, with D possibly being TRBD1 (7 bases). This CDR3 spans 14 amino acids. The germline V and J ends were trimmed by 4 bases and 3 bases, with 14 bases remaining between them. Germline assignment: CDR1 SGHRS and CDR2 YFSETQ. The CDR3: CASSRGTENYEQYF. CDR3 DNA sequence: TGCGCCAGCAGCCGCGGGACAGAGAACTACGAGCAGTACTTC.

The J gene is TRBJ1-2, the V gene TRBV12-5, with 9 bases matching TRBD1. CDR3 length equals 13 residues. With V trimmed by 4 bases and J by 4 bases, 1 base remained unmatched. Germline V gene data show CDR1 as LGHNT and CDR2 as FRNRAP. The CDR3 here is CASGWGQGYGYTF. CDR3 sequence (DNA): TGTGCTAGTGGTTGGGGACAGGGCTATGGCTACACCTTC.

The V and J genes are TRBV5-4 and TRBJ1-2; no clear D gene. The CDR3 loop spans 13 amino acids. Germline CDR1 is SGHNT and CDR2 is YYREEE (reference sequence). Trimming took 4 bases from V and 2 from J, leaving 9 bases between them. The CDR3 here is CASSPTQNYGYTF. CDR3 in DNA: TGTGCCAGCAGCCCTACACAAAACTATGGCTACACCTTC.

This clone has only one observation. As DNA, the CDR3 is TGTGCCAGCTCACCAGAAGTACAGGGGGCGAGCTCCTACGAGCAGTACTTC. Its translation: CASSPEVQGASSYEQYF. J is TRBJ2-7 and V is TRBV18; 9 nucleotides align to TRBD1. The germline CDR1 and CDR2 sequences are KGHSH and LQKENI. The CDR3 has 17 residues. V was pared by 2 bases and J by 0 bases, with 8 bases of the junction left unmatched.

The rearrangement uses TRBV5-5 and TRBJ1-2; possible D gene TRBD1, 5 bases. The CDR3 totals 13 residues. Trimming removed 3 bases from V and 8 bases from J, with 14 bases in between. CDR1 and CDR2 from the germline V gene are SGHKS and YYEKEE (reference sequence). In DNA, the CDR3 is TGTGCCAGCAGCTGGAGGGGACGCGGGGGCTACACCTTC. It translates to CASSWRGRGGYTF.

A word on this clone: A read error may produce the germline difference seen at one junction end. This chain joins TRBV10-3 and TRBJ2-1; 8 nucleotides line up with TRBD1. The germline V gene encodes CDR1 ENHRY and CDR2 SYGVKD. CDR3 length equals 18 residues. The CDR3, as DNA: TGTGCCACCAGTGCCGGGACAGGAGCCTACCTATCAAACAATGAGCAGTTCTTC. Protein product: CATSAGTGAYLSNNEQFF.

The V and J genes are TRBV9 and TRBJ1-2, with TRBD1 as a possible D gene (5 bases). V lost 0 bases, J lost 6 bases, and 18 bases lay in between. CDR1 and CDR2 from the germline V gene are SGDLS and YYNGEE. This CDR3 spans 16 amino acids. In DNA form, the CDR3 reads TGTGCCAGCAGCGTAGATCTAAATAGGGGCTCAGATGGCTACACCTTC. It is translated as CASSVDLNRGSDGYTF.

The gene calls are TRBV19 and TRBJ1-6; D gene uncertain. Per germline, CDR1 LNHDA and CDR2 SQIVND (reference sequence). The V and J ends lost 5 bases and 1 base respectively, with 15 bases between them. This CDR3 region has 17 residues. This CDR3 is CASSPTGVYSYNSPLHF. Written as DNA, the CDR3 is TGTGCCAGTAGTCCCACCGGGGTTTATTCCTATAATTCACCCCTCCACTTT.

In this sample, this clone turned up once. The V call is TRBV28, the J call TRBJ2-1, with 8 bases fitting TRBD1. The CDR3 runs 16 residues. With 5 bases clipped from V and 8 bases from J, the junction kept 14 bases outside the gene matches. The germline CDR1 and CDR2 sequences are MDHEN and SYDVKM. CDR3: CASSPRTGLPLDEQFF. The CDR3 nucleotides read TGTGCCAGCAGTCCGAGGACAGGGCTCCCTTTGGATGAGCAGTTCTTC. Complete variable domain (other parts from reference TRBV28 and TRBJ2-1): DVKVTQSSRYLVKRTGEKVFLECVQDMDHENMFWYRQDPGLGLRLIYFSYDVKMKEKGDIPEGYSVSREKKERFSLILESASTNQTSMYLCASSPRTGLPLDEQFFGPGTRLTVL.